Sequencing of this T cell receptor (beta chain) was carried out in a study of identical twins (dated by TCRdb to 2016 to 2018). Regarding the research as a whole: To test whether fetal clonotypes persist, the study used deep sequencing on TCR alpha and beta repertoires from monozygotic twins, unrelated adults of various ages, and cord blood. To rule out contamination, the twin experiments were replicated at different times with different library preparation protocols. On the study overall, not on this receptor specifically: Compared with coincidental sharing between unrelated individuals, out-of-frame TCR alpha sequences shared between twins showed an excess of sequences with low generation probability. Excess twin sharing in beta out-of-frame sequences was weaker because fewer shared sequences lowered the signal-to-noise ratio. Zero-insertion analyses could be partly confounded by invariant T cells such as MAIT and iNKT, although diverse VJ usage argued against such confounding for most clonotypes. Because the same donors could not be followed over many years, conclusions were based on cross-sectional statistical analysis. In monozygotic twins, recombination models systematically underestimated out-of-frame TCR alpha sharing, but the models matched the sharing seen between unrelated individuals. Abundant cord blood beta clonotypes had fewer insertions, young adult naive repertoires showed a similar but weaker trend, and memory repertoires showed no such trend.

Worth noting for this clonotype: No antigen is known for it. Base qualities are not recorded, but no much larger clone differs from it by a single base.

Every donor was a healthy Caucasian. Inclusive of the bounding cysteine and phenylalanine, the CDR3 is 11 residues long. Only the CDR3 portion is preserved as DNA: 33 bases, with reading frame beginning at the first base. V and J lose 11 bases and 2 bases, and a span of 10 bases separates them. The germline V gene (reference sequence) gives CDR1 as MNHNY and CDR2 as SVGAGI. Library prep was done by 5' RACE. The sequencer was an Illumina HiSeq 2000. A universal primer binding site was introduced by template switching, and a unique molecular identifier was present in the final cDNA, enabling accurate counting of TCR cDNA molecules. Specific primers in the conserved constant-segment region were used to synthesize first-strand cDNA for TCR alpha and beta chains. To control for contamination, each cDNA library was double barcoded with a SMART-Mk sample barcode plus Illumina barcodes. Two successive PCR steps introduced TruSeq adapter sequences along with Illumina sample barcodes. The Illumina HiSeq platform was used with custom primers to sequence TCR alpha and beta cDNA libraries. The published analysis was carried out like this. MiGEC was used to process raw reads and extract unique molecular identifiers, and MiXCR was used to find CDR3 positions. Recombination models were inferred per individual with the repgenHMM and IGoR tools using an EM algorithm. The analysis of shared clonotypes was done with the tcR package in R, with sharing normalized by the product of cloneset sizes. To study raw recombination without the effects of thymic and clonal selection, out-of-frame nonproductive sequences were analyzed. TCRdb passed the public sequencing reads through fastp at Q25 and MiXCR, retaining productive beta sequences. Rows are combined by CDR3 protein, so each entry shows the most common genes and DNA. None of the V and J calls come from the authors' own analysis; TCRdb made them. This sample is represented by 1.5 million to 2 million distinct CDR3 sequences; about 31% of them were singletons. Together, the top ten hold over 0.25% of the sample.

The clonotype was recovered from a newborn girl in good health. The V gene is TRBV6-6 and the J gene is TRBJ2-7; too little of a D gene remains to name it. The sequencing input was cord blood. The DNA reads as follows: TGTGCCCAGCCACGTCCCTACGAGCAGTACTTC. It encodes CAQPRPYEQYF.